This T cell receptor (beta chain) was identified in a study of blood T cell repertoires in COVID-19. In the study overall: Both acute and convalescent COVID-19 samples were obtained from the United States, Italy and Spain. Sources were T cells, B-cell-depleted T cells, or PBMCs; the material itself was cDNA or gDNA.

The germline CDR1 and CDR2 sequences are SNHLY and FYNNEI. The CDR3 consists of 14 residues. V was trimmed by 6 bases and J by 1 base, leaving 9 bases between them. Ages ranged from about 18 to 100 years, with residence in about two dozen US areas. How the authors handled the data: Nucleated cell number was recorded as an estimate derived from reference gene primer amplification. Clones were sequenced by immunoSEQ multiplex PCR, and TCRdb holds only the in-frame ones, with some missing. From that table come the V and J calls and clone size; the DNA was used to work out D and trimming. Of about 350,000 clones detected, about 90% appear once; the ten largest clones hold approximately 5%.

This clonotype was sampled from a woman in her twenties or thirties who had recovered from COVID-19. Sequencing was done on a sample of PBMCs or T cells enriched from blood (not recorded which). The J gene is TRBJ2-2, the V gene TRBV2; a weak D match, TRBD1 (6 bases). The chain's CDR3 is CASRLTGNTGELFF. Here the CDR3 DNA reads TGTGCCAGCAGGCTGACAGGGAACACCGGGGAGCTGTTTTTT. The complete variable domain, with remaining parts taken from reference TRBV2 and TRBJ2-2, reads EPEVTQTPSHQVTQMGQEVILRCVPISNHLYFYWYRQILGQKVEFLVSFYNNEISEKSEIFDDQFSVERPDGSNFTLKIRSTKLEDSAMYFCASRLTGNTGELFFGEGSRLTVL.